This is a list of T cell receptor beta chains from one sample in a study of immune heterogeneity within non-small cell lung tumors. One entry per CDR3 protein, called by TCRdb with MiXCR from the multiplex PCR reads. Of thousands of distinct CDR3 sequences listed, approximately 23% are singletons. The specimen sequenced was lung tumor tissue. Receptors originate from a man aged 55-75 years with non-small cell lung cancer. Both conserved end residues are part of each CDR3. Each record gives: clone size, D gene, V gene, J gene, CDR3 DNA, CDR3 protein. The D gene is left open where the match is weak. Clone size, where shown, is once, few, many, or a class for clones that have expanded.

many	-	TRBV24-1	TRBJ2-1	TGTGCCACCAGTGAGGCAGACAATGAGCAGTTCTTC	CATSEADNEQFF
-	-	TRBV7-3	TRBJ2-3	TGTGCCAGCAGCTTAGTGGGGGCGGGCACAGATACGCAGTATTTT	CASSLVGAGTDTQYF
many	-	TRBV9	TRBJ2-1	TGTGCCAGCAGCGCGTGGGGACTGGTGAATGAGCAGTTCTTC	CASSAWGLVNEQFF
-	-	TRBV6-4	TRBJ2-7	TGTGCCAGCAGTCCCATCGGGACTCAGGGGGAGCAGTACTTC	CASSPIGTQGEQYF
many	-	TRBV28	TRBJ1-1	TGTGCCAGCAGTCTGCGGGGGAACACTGAAGCTTTCTTT	CASSLRGNTEAFF
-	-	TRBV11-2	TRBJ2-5	TGTGCCAGCAGCCCCGGGGACGTAGAGACCCAGTACTTC	CASSPGDVETQYF
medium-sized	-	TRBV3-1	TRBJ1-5	TGTGCCAGCAGCCAAGATCACAGATACAATCAGCCCCAGCATTTT	CASSQDHRYNQPQHF
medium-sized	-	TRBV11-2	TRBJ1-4	TGTGCCAGCAGCTTAGATCTGGATTGGGAAAAACTGTTTTTT	CASSLDLDWEKLFF
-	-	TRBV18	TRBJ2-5	TGTGTCAGCTCACCACCGGCCAGACTTGATACCCAGTACTTC	CVSSPPARLDTQYF
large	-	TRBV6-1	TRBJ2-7	TGTGCCAGCTTCGGAAATTTCGTCGAGCAGTACTTC	CASFGNFVEQYF
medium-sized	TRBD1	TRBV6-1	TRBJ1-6	TGTGCCAGCAGTGAACCCTGGTGGACAGGGGCAGTTTCACCCCTCCACTTT	CASSEPWWTGAVSPLHF
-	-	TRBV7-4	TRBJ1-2	TGTGCCAGCAGCCCAGCTCCGGGGGCCCACGGCTACACCTTC	CASSPAPGAHGYTF
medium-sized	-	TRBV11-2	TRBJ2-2	TGTGCCAGCAGCATCACCATGAACACCGGGGAGCTGTTTTTT	CASSITMNTGELFF
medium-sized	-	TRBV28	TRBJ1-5	TGTGCCAGCAGTTTATTCGCGGGGGAAAGTCAGCCCCAGCATTTT	CASSLFAGESQPQHF
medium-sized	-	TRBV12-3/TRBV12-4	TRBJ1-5	TGTGCCAGCAGTTTGGGTTCCGGACAGCCCCAGCATTTT	CASSLGSGQPQHF
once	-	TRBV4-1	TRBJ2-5	TGCGCCAGCAGACAAGGAATAGGGACACCACAAGAGACCCAGTACTTC	CASRQGIGTPQETQYF
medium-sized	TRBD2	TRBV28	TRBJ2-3	TGTGCCAGCAGTCGCACTAGCGTCGGGTATGATACGCAGTATTTT	CASSRTSVGYDTQYF
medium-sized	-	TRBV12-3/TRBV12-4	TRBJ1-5	TGTGCCAGCAGTGAAGCAAATCAGCCCCAGCATTTT	CASSEANQPQHF
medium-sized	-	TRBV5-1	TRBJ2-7	TGCGCCAGCAGCTTCTCACAGGGTCCCTACGAGCAGTACTTC	CASSFSQGPYEQYF
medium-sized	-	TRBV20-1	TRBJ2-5	TGCAGTGCTAGAGACGATAAGGGAGAGACCCAGTACTTC	CSARDDKGETQYF
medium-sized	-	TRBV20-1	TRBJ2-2	TGCAGTGCTAGCCTTAGGCGATTTGGGTTGGCCGGGGAGCTGTTTTTT	CSASLRRFGLAGELFF
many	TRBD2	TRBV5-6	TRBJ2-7	TGTGCCAGCAGCTTGCTAGCGGGAGCTCGGGAGCAGTACTTC	CASSLLAGAREQYF
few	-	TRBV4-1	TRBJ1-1	TGCGCCAGCAGCCAAACGGTGAACACTGAAGCTTTCTTT	CASSQTVNTEAFF
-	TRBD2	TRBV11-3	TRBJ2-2	TGTGCCAGCAGCTTTGCATCTAGCGGGAGTTCCGGGGAGCTGTTTTTT	CASSFASSGSSGELFF
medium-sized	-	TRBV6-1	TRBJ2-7	TGTGCCAGCAAAAACCTATACGAGCAGTACTTC	CASKNLYEQYF
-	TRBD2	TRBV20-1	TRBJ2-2	TGCAGTGCTAGAGATTGGAAACGGATGACTAGCGGGAGGGCCGGGGGCGGGGAGCTGTTTTTT	CSARDWKRMTSGRAGGGELFF
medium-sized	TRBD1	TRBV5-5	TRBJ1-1	TGTGCCAGCAGCAAAGGACAGGGATCCCCAGAGTTTGAAGCTTTCTTT	CASSKGQGSPEFEAFF
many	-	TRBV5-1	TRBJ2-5	TGCGCCAGCAGCCCTCGACAGTTTATGGAGACCCAGTACTTC	CASSPRQFMETQYF
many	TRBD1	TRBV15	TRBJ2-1	TGTGCCACCAGCAGGAATAGGGACAGGGGCTCCTACAATGAGCAGTTCTTC	CATSRNRDRGSYNEQFF
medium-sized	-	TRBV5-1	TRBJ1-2	TGCGCCAGCAGCTTGGCCCGGGACGCGGCGAATGGCTACACCTTC	CASSLARDAANGYTF
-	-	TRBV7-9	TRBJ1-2	TGTGCCAGCAGCTCTAGTGGGACCGACTATGGCTACACCTTC	CASSSSGTDYGYTF
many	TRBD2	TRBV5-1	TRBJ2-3	TGCGCCAGCAGCTGGGCGGGAGGGGTCTCAGATACGCAGTATTTT	CASSWAGGVSDTQYF
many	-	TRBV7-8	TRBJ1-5	TGTGCCAGCAGCTTAGGGGGCCCGAATCTAAATCAGCCCCAGCATTTT	CASSLGGPNLNQPQHF